This paragraph reports one T cell receptor (beta chain). Its antigen remains unknown. The data belong to a study of T cell repertoires in cytomegalovirus infection. Across the study: Recently identified HLA-C-restricted and well-studied HLA-B-restricted CMV epitopes were used. Public TCR beta signature analysis indicated the presence of both CMV infection and matching HLA type. Study-wide findings and caveats: Dominating the ex vivo response were TCR beta clonotypes that were CMV-specific and HLA-C-restricted. Accumulated public TCR beta family frequency recognized individuals carrying CMV together with the relevant HLA.

Germline V gene data show CDR1 as KGHSH and CDR2 as LQKENI. Losses at the gene ends were 0 bases for V and 5 bases for J; bases not matched to a gene: 3. CDR3 size: 14 residues. TCRdb passed the reads through MiXCR, listing each CDR3 protein once. The profile shows around 430,000 distinct CDR3 sequences, roughly 43% of them singletons. V usage is TRBV18 and J usage is TRBJ2-7, with 8 nucleotides matching TRBD2. Specimen: cultured PBMCs, collected from culture after CMV antigen stimulation. The receptor comes from a human donor in good health (CMV status not recorded). Some clones in this sample may be carry-over from other donors' samples. CDR3 in DNA: TGTGCCAGCTCACCACCTAGCGGGAATAACGAGCAGTACTTC. Translating gives CASSPPSGNNEQYF.